This T cell receptor beta chain was found in a study of cytomegalovirus exposure and HLA in healthy donors. Findings and caveats of the study: A subsequent analysis found that TCR clusters from the first cohort also tended to co-occur in the roughly 120 validation repertoires, with 90% to 95% of cluster scores above 0. Some public TCRs appeared in many individuals, while most sequences were rare.

On this clone itself: The antigen remains undetermined.

The germline V gene has CDR1 MGHRA and CDR2 YSYEKL. With V trimmed by 2 bases and J by 3 bases, 3 bases remained unmatched. The CDR3 is made up of 15 amino acids. Sequencing used immunoSEQ multiplex PCR; TCRdb keeps in-frame clones, though not all of them. The table lists about 50,000 clones, roughly nine tenths of them singletons. The TCR comes from a man aged 18-30 years in good health and CMV-seronegative. Sequences were obtained from PBMCs. The chain employs TRBV4-1 and TRBJ2-2; the match to TRBD1 covers 7 bases. The CDR3 DNA reads as TGCGCCAGCAGCCAACTTCAGGGGGACACCGGGGAGCTGTTTTTT. The encoded protein is CASSQLQGDTGELFF.